The source of this T cell receptor beta chain is a study of T cells in localized non-small cell lung cancer. Sequencing used immunoSEQ multiplex PCR; TCRdb keeps in-frame clones, though not all of them. Counted here are some 27,000 clones, roughly 90% occurring once; the ten biggest clones make up roughly 2.8%. Details on this clone: No antigen is known for it.

Study-level findings and limits: Heterogeneity remains possible because sequencing was limited to only one tumor region.

The clonotype comes from a woman aged 18-55 years with stage I lung adenocarcinoma. The specimen was peripheral blood, collected before any cancer treatment.

This CDR3 reads CASSPWEANEQFF. In nucleotides, the CDR3 is TGCGCCAGCAGTCCATGGGAGGCCAATGAGCAGTTCTTC. The gene calls are TRBV4-1 and TRBJ2-1; D is possibly TRBD2 (6 bases). There are 13 residues in the CDR3. Per the germline V gene, CDR1 is MGHRA and CDR2 is YSYEKL. V lost 6 bases and J 6 bases, leaving 12 bases between the germline ends.